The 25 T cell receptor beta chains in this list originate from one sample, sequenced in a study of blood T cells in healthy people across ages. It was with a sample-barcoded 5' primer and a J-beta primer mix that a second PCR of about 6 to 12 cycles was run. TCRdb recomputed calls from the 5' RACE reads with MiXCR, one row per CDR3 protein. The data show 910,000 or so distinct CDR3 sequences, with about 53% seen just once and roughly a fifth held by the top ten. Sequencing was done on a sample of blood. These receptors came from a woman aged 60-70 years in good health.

This CDR3 reads CASTEGSGVSTDTQYF. CDR3 bases: TGTGCCAGCACCGAAGGTAGCGGAGTTAGCACAGATACGCAGTATTTT. This sequence joins TRBV28 and TRBJ2-3; D might be TRBD2 (6 bases). The CDR3 totals 16 residues. V dropped 7 bases and J dropped 0 bases, with 17 bases sitting between them. CDR1 and CDR2 (germline): MDHEN, SYDVKM.

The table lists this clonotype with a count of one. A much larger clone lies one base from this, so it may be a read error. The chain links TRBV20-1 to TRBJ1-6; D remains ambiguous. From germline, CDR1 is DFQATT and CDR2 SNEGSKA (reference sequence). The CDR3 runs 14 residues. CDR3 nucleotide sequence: TGCAGTGTTAGAGATCAGCGCCACAATTCACCCCTCCACTTT. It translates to CSVRDQRHNSPLHF.

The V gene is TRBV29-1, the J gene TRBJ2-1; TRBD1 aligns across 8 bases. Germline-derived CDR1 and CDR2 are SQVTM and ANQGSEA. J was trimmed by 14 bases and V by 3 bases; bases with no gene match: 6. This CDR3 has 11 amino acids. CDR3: CSVDRGRKKFF. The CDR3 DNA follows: TGCAGCGTTGACAGGGGGCGGAAAAAGTTCTTC.

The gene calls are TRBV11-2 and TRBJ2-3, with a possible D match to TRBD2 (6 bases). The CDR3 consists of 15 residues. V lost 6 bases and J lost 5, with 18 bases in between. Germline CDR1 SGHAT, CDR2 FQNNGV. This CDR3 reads CASRLAREVGDTQYF. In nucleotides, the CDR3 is TGTGCCAGCAGGTTGGCGAGGGAGGTAGGAGATACGCAGTATTTT.

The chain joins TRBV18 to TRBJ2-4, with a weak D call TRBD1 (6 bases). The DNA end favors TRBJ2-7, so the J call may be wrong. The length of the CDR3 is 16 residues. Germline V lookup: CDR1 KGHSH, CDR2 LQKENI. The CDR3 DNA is TGTGCCAGCTCACACCAGGGGAAAGCGGCGACCTGCGAGCAGTACTTC. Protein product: CASSHQGKAATCEQYF.

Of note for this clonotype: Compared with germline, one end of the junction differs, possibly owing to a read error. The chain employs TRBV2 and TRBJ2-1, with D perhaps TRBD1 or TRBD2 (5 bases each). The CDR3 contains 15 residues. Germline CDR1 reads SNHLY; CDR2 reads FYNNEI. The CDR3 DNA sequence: TGTGCCAGCAGTGAAGCTGGGACGTCCCTCGATGAGCTGTTCTTC. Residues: CASSEAGTSLDELFF.

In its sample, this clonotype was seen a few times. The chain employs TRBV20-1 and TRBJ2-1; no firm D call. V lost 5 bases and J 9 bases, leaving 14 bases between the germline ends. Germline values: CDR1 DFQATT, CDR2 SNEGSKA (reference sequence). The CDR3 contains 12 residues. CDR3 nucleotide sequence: TGCAGTGCTCGCCCTTTGGGCAGTGAGCAGTTCTTC. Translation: CSARPLGSEQFF.

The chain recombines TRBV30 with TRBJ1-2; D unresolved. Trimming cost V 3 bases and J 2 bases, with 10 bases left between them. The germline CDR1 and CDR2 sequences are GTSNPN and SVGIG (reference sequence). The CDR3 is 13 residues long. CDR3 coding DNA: TGTGCCTGGAGGGAGGCCAAGAACTATGGCTACACCTTC. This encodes CAWREAKNYGYTF.

The CDR3 DNA reads TGCAGTGCTAGAGGTTCTCAGCCCCAGCATTTT. Residues: CSARGSQPQHF. The chain recombines TRBV20-1 with TRBJ1-5; D unresolved. CDR3 length: 11 residues. V was cut by 1 base and J by 6 bases, with 4 bases left in between. Germline V gene sequence: CDR1 DFQATT, CDR2 SNEGSKA (reference sequence).

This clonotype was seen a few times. CDR3: CASSPRRGQANEKLFF. CDR3 nucleotide sequence: TGTGCCAGCAGCCCGAGGCGGGGGCAGGCTAATGAAAAACTGTTTTTT. The chain carries TRBV11-2 and TRBJ1-4, with a tentative D call TRBD1 (6 bases). The germline CDR1 and CDR2 sequences are SGHAT and FQNNGV. Deletions cut 5 bases from V and 3 bases from J, with 16 bases between. The CDR3 contains 16 residues.

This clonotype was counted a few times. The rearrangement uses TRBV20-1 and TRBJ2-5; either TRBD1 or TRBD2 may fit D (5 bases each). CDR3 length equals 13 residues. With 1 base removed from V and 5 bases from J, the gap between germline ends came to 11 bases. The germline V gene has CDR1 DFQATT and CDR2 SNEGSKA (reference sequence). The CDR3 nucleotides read TGCAGTGCTAGAGTTCCGGGGCATGAGACCCAGTACTTC. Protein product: CSARVPGHETQYF.

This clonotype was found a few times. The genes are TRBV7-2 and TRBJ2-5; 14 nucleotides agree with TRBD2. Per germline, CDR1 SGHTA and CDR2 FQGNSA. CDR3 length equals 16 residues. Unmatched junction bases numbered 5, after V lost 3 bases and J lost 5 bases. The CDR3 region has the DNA TGTGCCAGCAGCTTGACTAGCGGGAGGGTGAGGGAGACCCAGTACTTC. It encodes CASSLTSGRVRETQYF.

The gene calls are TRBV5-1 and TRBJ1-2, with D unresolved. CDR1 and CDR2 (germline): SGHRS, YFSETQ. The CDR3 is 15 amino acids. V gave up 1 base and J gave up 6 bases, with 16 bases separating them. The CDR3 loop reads CASSLLQTVPNGYTF. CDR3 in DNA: TGCGCCAGCAGCTTGCTCCAGACGGTTCCCAATGGCTACACCTTC.

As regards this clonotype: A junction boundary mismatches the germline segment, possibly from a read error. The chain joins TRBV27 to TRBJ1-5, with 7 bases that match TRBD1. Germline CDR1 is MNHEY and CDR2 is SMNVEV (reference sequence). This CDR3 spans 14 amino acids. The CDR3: CASSPGGSGQPRHF. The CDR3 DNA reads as TGTGCCAGCAGCCCAGGGGGGTCGGGGCAGCCCCGGCATTTT.

In DNA form, the CDR3 reads TGTGCCAGCAACGAAGGGAGCTCCTATAATTCACCCCTCCACTTT. The encoded protein is CASNEGSSYNSPLHF. The gene calls are TRBV2 and TRBJ1-6; D unclear. Germline assignment: CDR1 SNHLY and CDR2 FYNNEI. The length of the CDR3 is 15 residues. Trimming took 7 bases from V and 0 from J, leaving 10 bases between them.

The CDR3, as DNA: TGCGCCAGCACACTCGGACTGCACTATGGCTACACCTTC. Translation gives CASTLGLHYGYTF. The chain employs TRBV5-1 and TRBJ1-2; D ambiguous. The germline V gene has CDR1 SGHRS and CDR2 YFSETQ. Between the trimmed V and J ends, which lost 6 bases and 3 bases, there was a span of 12 bases. The CDR3 runs 13 residues. The full variable domain, completed using reference TRBV5-1 and TRBJ1-2, is KAGVTQTPRYLIKTRGQQVTLSCSPISGHRSVSWYQQTPGQGLQFLFEYFSETQRNKGNFPGRFSGRQFSNSRSEMNVSTLELGDSALYLCASTLGLHYGYTFGSGTRLTVV.

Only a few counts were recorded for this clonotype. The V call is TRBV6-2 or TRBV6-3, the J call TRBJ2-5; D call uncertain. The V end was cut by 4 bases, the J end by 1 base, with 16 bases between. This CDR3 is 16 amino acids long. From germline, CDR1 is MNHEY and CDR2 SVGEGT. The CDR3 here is CASSLISLESQETQYF. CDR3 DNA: TGTGCCAGCAGTTTAATTTCGCTGGAAAGCCAAGAGACCCAGTACTTC.

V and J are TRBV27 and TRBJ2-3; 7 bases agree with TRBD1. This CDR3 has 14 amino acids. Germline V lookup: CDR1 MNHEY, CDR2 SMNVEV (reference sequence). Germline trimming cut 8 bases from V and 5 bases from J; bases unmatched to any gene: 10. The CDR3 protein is CASWRQGLGDTQYF. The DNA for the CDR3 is TGTGCCAGCTGGAGACAGGGCCTAGGAGATACGCAGTATTTT.

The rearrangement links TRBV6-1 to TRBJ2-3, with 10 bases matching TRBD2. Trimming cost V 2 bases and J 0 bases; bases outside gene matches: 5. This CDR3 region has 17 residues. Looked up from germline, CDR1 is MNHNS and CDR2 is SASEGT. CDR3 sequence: CASSEISGGRSTDTQYF. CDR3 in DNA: TGTGCCAGCAGTGAAATTAGCGGGGGGCGGAGCACAGATACGCAGTATTTT.

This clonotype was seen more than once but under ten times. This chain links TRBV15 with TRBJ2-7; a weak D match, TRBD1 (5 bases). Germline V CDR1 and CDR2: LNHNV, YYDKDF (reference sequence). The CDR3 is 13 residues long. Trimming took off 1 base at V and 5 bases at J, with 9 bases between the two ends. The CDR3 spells CATSRAGIDEQYF. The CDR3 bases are TGTGCCACCAGCAGAGCAGGGATCGACGAGCAGTACTTC.

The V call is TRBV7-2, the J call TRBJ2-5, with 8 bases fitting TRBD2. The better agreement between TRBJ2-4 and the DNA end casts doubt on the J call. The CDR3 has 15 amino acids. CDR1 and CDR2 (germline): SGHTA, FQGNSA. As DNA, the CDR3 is TGTGCCAGCAGCTTAGGGGGCGGGAGGCCAAACATTCAGTACTTC. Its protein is CASSLGGGRPNIQYF.

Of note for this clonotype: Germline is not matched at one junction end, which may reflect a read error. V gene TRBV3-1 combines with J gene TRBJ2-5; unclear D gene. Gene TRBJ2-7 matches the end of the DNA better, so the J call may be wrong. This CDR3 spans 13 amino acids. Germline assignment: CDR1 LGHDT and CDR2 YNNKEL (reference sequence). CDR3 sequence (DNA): TGTGCCACCAGCCAACGAAGCTCCTACGAGCAGTACTTC. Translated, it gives CATSQRSSYEQYF.

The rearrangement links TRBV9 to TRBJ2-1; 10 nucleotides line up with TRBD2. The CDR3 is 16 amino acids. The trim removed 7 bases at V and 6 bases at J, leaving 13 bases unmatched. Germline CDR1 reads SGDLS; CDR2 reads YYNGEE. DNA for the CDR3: TGTGCCAGCGGCAGGGGGGCGACTAGCGGGTCCAATGAGCAGTTCTTC. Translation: CASGRGATSGSNEQFF.

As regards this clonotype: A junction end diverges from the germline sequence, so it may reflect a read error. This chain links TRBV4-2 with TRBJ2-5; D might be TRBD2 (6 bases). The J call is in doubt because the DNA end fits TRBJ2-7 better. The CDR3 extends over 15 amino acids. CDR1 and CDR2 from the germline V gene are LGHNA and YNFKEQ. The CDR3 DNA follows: TGTGCCGGCAGGCTCGAGGGCGGGATAGGGCACGAGCAGTACTTC. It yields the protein CAGRLEGGIGHEQYF.

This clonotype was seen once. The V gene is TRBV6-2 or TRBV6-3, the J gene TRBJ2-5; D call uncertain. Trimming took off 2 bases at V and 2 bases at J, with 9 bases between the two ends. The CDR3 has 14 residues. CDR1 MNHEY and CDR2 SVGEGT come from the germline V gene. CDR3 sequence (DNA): TGTGCCAGCAGTTACAGGCGGATACAAGAGACCCAGTACTTC. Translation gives CASSYRRIQETQYF.